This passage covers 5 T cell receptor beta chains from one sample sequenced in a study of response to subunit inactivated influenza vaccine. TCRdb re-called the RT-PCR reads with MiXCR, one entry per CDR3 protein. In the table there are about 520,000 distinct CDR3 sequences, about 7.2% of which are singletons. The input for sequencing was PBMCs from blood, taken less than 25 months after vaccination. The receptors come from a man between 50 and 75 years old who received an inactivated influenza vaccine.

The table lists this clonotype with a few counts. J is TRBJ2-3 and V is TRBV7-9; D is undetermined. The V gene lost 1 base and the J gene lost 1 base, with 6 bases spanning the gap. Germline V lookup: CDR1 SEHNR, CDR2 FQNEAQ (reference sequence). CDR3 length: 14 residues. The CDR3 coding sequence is TGTGCCAGCAGCTTAGTTTATGGCACAGATACGCAGTATTTT. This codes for CASSLVYGTDTQYF.

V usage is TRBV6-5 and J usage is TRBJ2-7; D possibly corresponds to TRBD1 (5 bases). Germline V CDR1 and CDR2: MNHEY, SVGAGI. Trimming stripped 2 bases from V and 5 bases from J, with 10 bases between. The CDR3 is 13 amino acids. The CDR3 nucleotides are TGTGCCAGCAGTTACAGGGGTTCGGACGAGCAGTACTTC. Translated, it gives CASSYRGSDEQYF.

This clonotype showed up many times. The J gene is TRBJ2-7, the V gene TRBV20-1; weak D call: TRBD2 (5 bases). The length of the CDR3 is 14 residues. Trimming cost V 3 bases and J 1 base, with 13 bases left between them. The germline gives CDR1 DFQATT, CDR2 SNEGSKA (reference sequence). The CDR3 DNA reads TGCAGTGCTAGTCCACCGAGGGATTCCTACGAGCAGTACTTC. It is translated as CSASPPRDSYEQYF.

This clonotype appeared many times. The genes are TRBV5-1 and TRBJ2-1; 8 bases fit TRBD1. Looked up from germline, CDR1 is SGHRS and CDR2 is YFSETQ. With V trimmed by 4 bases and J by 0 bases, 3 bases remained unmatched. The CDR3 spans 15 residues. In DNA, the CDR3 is TGCGCCAGCAGCGAGGGGACAGGCTCCTACAATGAGCAGTTCTTC. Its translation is CASSEGTGSYNEQFF.

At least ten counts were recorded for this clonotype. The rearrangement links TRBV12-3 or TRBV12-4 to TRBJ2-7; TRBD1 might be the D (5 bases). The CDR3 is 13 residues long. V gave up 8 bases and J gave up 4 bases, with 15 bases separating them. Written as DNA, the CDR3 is TGTGCCAGCGGGGCGGACGGAAAGTACGAGCAGTACTTC. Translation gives CASGADGKYEQYF.